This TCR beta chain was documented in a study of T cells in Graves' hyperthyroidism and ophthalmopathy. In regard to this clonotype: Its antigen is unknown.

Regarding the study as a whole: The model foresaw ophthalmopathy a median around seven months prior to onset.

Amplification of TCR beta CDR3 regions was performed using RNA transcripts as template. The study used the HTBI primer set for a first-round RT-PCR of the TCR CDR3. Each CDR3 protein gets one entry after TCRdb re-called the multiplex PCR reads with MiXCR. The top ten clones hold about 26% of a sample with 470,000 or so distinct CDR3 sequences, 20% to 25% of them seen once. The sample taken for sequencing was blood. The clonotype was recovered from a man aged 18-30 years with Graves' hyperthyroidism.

The CDR3 loop is CASNPDGDTEAFF. As DNA, the CDR3 is TGTGCCAGTAACCCGGACGGGGACACTGAAGCTTTCTTT. The chain uses TRBV19 and TRBJ1-1; D call uncertain. V was clipped by 7 bases and J by 3 bases, with 12 bases between them. The germline CDR1 and CDR2 sequences are LNHDA and SQIVND (reference sequence). The CDR3 totals 13 residues.